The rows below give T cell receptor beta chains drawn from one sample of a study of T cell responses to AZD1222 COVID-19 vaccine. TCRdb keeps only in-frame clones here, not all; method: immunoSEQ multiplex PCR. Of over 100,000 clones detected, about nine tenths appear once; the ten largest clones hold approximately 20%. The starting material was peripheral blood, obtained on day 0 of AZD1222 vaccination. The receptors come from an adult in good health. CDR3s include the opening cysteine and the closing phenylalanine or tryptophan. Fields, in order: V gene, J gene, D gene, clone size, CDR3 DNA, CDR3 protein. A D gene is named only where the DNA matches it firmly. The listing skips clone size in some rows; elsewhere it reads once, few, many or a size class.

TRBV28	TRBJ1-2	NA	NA	TGTGCCAGCAATTTGCTCGAGGGTGTGGGTAATGGCTACACCTTC	CASNLLEGVGNGYTF
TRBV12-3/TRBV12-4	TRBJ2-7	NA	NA	TGTGCCAGCAGCCTCTACGAGCAGTACTTC	CASSLYEQYF
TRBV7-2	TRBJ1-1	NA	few	TGTGCCAGCAGCTTAGTCGGACTGCTGAACACTGAAGCTTTCTTT	CASSLVGLLNTEAFF
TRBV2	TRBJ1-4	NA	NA	TGTGCCAGCAGCGGGACGGGAGAAAAACTGTTTTTT	CASSGTGEKLFF
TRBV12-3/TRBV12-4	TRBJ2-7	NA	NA	TGTGCCAGCAGTAGACAGGCTGGTTACGAGCAGTACTTC	CASSRQAGYEQYF
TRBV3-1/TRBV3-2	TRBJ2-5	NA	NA	TGTGCCAGCAGCCCCACTTGGGGCGGAGAGACCCAGTACTTC	CASSPTWGGETQYF
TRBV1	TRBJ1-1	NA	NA	TGCACCAGCAGCCAGTGGGACACTGAAGCTTTCTTT	CTSSQWDTEAFF
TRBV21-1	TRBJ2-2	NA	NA	TGTGCCAGCAGCGAGGGAGGAGGGACCGGGGAGCTGTTTTTT	CASSEGGGTGELFF
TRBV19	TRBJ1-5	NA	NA	TGTGCCAGTAGTATTGGGGGGGGAGGGACGAATCAGCCCCAGCATTTT	CASSIGGGGTNQPQHF
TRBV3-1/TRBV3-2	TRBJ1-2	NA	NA	TGTGCCAGCAGCCCCTCCCCGGGGCCGGGTTATGGCTACACCTTC	CASSPSPGPGYGYTF
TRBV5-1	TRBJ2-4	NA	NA	TGCGCCAGCAGCTTGTCAGGGGCCAAAAACATTCAGTACTTC	CASSLSGAKNIQYF
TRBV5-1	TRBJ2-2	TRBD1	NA	TGCGCCAGCAGACAGGGGGGTTCGAACACCGGGGAGCTGTTTTTT	CASRQGGSNTGELFF
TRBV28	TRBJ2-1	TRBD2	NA	TGTGCCAGCAGTTTACTGACCGGGGACTACTCCTACAATGAGCAGTTCTTC	CASSLLTGDYSYNEQFF
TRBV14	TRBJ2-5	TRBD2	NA	TGTGCCAGCGGAGCTAGCGGGGGATTTTTGCGGGAGACCCAGTACTTC	CASGASGGFLRETQYF
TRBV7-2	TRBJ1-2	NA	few	TGTGCCAGCAGCACATACAGGGACGGCTACACCTTC	CASSTYRDGYTF